The entry that follows covers one TCR beta chain sequence. The data derive from a study of blood T cell repertoires in COVID-19. Background on the study: PBMCs, B-cell-depleted T cells, or T cells were the source of the cDNA or gDNA that made up the material.

Original handling: Quantification of nucleated cells was approximated via reference gene primer amplification. TCRdb's copy holds only in-frame clones and misses some; the assay was immunoSEQ multiplex PCR. For V, J and clone size, that table is used; D and trimming come from the DNA. The table records roughly 120,000 clones, about nine tenths of them present only once. CDR1 is SGHAT and CDR2 is FQNNGV in the germline V gene. V gave up 1 base and J gave up 4 bases; unmatched junction bases: 2. This CDR3 comprises 15 residues. The chain links TRBV11-2 to TRBJ2-1; 9 bases line up with TRBD2. The sequenced sample was peripheral blood. The sequence derives from a human donor in a cohort sampled during active COVID-19. CDR3 in amino acids: CASSLGRGGYNEQFF. The CDR3 DNA is TGTGCCAGCAGCTTAGGGCGGGGGGGGTACAATGAGCAGTTCTTC.